Following are 21 T cell receptor beta chains from one sample sequenced in a study of blood T cell repertoires in COVID-19 (dated by TCRdb to about 2020). The library was prepared using the immunoSEQ multiplex PCR assay. Held by TCRdb, this immuneACCESS table contains in-frame sequences only and omits some clones. Under half of the omission traces to an unresolved V gene where checked; the cause of the rest is unknown. This sample holds roughly 200,000 clones; about four fifths were observed only once. The top ten clonotypes cover 9.5% to 12% of the sample. The material sequenced was peripheral blood. These receptors all stem from a middle-aged woman with COVID-19, enrolled during active disease.

The chain employs TRBV6-1 and TRBJ1-5; 7 bases match TRBD1. From germline, CDR1 is MNHNS and CDR2 SASEGT. The CDR3 sequence is 15 residues long. V shed 3 bases, J shed 5 bases, and the junction held 7 bases outside the gene matches. CDR3 loop: CASSEVDRADQPQHF. The CDR3 region has the DNA TGTGCCAGCAGTGAGGTAGACAGGGCTGATCAGCCCCAGCATTTT.

The J gene is TRBJ2-3, the V gene TRBV3-1 (or the pseudogene TRBV3-2); D might be TRBD1 (5 bases). V was clipped by 4 bases and J by 2 bases, with 13 bases between them. Germline CDR1 is LGHDT and CDR2 is YNNKEL (reference sequence). The CDR3 is made up of 15 amino acids. The CDR3 DNA follows: TGTGCCAGCAGCCGTGGCCTTGGGGCCACAGATACGCAGTATTTT. This sequence encodes CASSRGLGATDTQYF.

Concerning this clone itself: One end of the junction does not line up with germline, which may come from a read error. The gene calls are TRBV18 and TRBJ2-5; 8 bases are a match to TRBD2. The CDR3 covers 14 residues. Germline V gene data show CDR1 as KGHSH and CDR2 as LQKENI. The CDR3 is CASSSPGLEETQYF. The CDR3 DNA follows: TGTGCCAGCTCATCACCGGGACTAGAAGAGACCCAGTACTTC.

The count of this clone is one. V gene TRBV25-1 combines with J gene TRBJ2-1; TRBD1 matches 7 bases. Germline CDR1 reads MGHDK; CDR2 reads SYGVNS. The V segment lost 1 base and the J segment 4 bases; nucleotides outside the gene matches: 4. CDR3 size: 15 residues. This CDR3 reads CASSELGQKYNEQFF. The CDR3 DNA reads as TGTGCCAGCAGTGAATTGGGACAGAAATACAATGAGCAGTTCTTC.

The chain uses TRBV28 and TRBJ1-5; maybe TRBD1 (5 bases). The CDR3 runs 14 residues. V was cut by 6 bases and J by 6 bases, with 15 bases left in between. Germline CDR1 reads MDHEN; CDR2 reads SYDVKM. CDR3 loop: CASRERGGAQPQHF. CDR3 nucleotide sequence: TGTGCCAGCAGGGAAAGGGGCGGGGCTCAGCCCCAGCATTTT.

The chain employs TRBV6-5 and TRBJ1-2, with 7 bases lining up with TRBD1. V trimming: 2 bases; J trimming: 4 bases; junction bases outside the gene matches: 4. The germline CDR1 and CDR2 sequences are MNHEY and SVGAGI. This CDR3 region has 14 residues. The CDR3 region has the DNA TGTGCCAGCAGTTACAACCGACAGGGCTATGGCTACACCTTC. Protein sequence: CASSYNRQGYGYTF.

The chain links TRBV7-3 to TRBJ2-5; D perhaps matches TRBD1 (6 bases). Germline V gene lookup returns CDR1 SGHTA and CDR2 FQGTGA. Trimming cost V 5 bases and J 5 bases, with 12 bases left between them. The CDR3 is 13 amino acids. The DNA of the CDR3 is TGTGCCAGCAGCCAAAGGGACAAGGAGACCCAGTACTTC. Amino acids: CASSQRDKETQYF.

As concerns this clone: Other nucleotide sequences from this sample produce the same CDR3. This chain uses TRBV7-9 with TRBJ1-2, with D maybe TRBD1 (6 bases). There are 13 residues in the CDR3. The germline V and J ends were trimmed by 5 bases and 2 bases, with 9 bases remaining between them. Germline CDR1 reads SEHNR; CDR2 reads FQNEAQ (reference sequence). The CDR3 protein is CASSPTGNYGYTF. Here the CDR3 DNA reads TGTGCCAGCAGCCCGACAGGAAACTATGGCTACACCTTC.

This chain joins TRBV5-4 and TRBJ2-5; D perhaps matches TRBD2 (5 bases). Germline-derived CDR1 and CDR2 are SGHNT and YYREEE (reference sequence). The CDR3 runs 14 residues. The V end lost 4 bases, the J end lost 5 bases, and 15 bases lay between the germline ends. For the CDR3, the DNA is TGTGCCAGCAGCGCAACGGGGTTTGGGGAGACCCAGTACTTC. This gives the protein CASSATGFGETQYF.

This rearrangement joins TRBV7-2 to TRBJ1-1; no reliable D call. Germline V gene lookup returns CDR1 SGHTA and CDR2 FQGNSA. Trimming removed 4 bases from V and 1 base from J, with 10 bases in between. The CDR3 runs 14 residues. This CDR3 is CASSSSPGNTEAFF. The CDR3 coding sequence is TGTGCCAGCAGCTCGAGCCCGGGGAACACTGAAGCTTTCTTT.

CDR3 in DNA: TGTGCCACCAGCAGAGATGGAGGTAGCAATCAGCCCCAGCATTTT. Residues: CATSRDGGSNQPQHF. V usage is TRBV15 and J usage is TRBJ1-5; D remains ambiguous. The CDR3 covers 15 residues. From germline, CDR1 is LNHNV and CDR2 YYDKDF (reference sequence). Trimming shortened V by 0 bases and J by 0 bases, and 6 bases separated the two germline ends.

The chain couples TRBV2 to TRBJ1-1, with D possibly TRBD1 on 5 matching bases. The CDR3 has 12 residues. Between the trimmed V and J ends, which lost 8 bases and 6 bases, there was a span of 13 bases. Germline CDR1 and CDR2: SNHLY and FYNNEI. In DNA, the CDR3 is TGTGCCAGCCGGGGGTTGTCTGCTGAAGCTTTCTTT. Translation: CASRGLSAEAFF.

This chain links TRBV7-2 with TRBJ2-3, with TRBD2 matching over 11 bases. Germline loops: CDR1 SGHTA, CDR2 FQGNSA. There are 16 residues in the CDR3. J gave up 4 bases and V 2 bases, and 5 bases lay outside the gene matches. The CDR3 reads CASSLWLAGGSDTQYF. The CDR3 nucleotides are TGTGCCAGCAGCTTATGGCTAGCGGGAGGTTCAGATACGCAGTATTTT.

The V and J genes are TRBV4-1 and TRBJ2-7; 11 bases are a match to TRBD2. The CDR3 extends over 16 amino acids. CDR1 and CDR2 from the germline V gene are MGHRA and YSYEKL. V dropped 1 base and J dropped 3; count of bases not matched to a gene: 5. CDR3 sequence reads: CASSQGLAGNHYEQYF. CDR3 DNA: TGCGCCAGCAGCCAAGGACTAGCGGGGAACCACTACGAGCAGTACTTC.

V usage is TRBV3-1 (or the pseudogene TRBV3-2) and J usage is TRBJ1-2; D unresolved. Germline V CDR1 and CDR2: LGHDT, YNNKEL (reference sequence). Trimming left V 5 bases short and J 1 base short, with 11 bases between. This CDR3 comprises 14 residues. The CDR3 region is CASSSGRGNYGYTF. The CDR3 DNA reads as TGTGCCAGCAGCTCAGGACGGGGTAACTATGGCTACACCTTC.

The V call is TRBV28, the J call TRBJ2-1; 8 nucleotides agree with TRBD2. In germline, CDR1 is MDHEN, CDR2 SYDVKM. There are 14 residues in the CDR3. V shed 1 base, J shed 14 bases, and the junction held 10 bases outside the gene matches. This CDR3 reads CASSLSPPREGEFF. In DNA form, the CDR3 reads TGTGCCAGCAGTTTATCCCCCCCTCGGGAGGGAGAGTTCTTC. The full variable domain, in which reference TRBV28 and TRBJ2-1 provide the parts outside the CDR3, is DVKVTQSSRYLVKRTGEKVFLECVQDMDHENMFWYRQDPGLGLRLIYFSYDVKMKEKGDIPEGYSVSREKKERFSLILESASTNQTSMYLCASSLSPPREGEFFGPGTRLTVL.

V and J are TRBV28 and TRBJ1-4, with a weak D call TRBD1 (6 bases). The V end was cut by 8 bases, the J end by 3 bases, with 16 bases between. Germline-derived CDR1 and CDR2 are MDHEN and SYDVKM. This CDR3 region has 15 residues. Here the CDR3 reads CASCNQGSANEKLFF. DNA for the CDR3: TGTGCCAGCTGTAATCAGGGGAGCGCTAATGAAAAACTGTTTTTT.

This rearrangement joins TRBV3-1 (or the pseudogene TRBV3-2) to TRBJ2-2; D is perhaps TRBD2 (6 bases). Germline V gene lookup returns CDR1 LGHDT and CDR2 YNNKEL (reference sequence). Trimming pared 3 bases from V and 6 bases from J, leaving 11 bases between. This CDR3 has 14 amino acids. CDR3 residues: CASSHGGSAGELFF. In DNA, the CDR3 is TGTGCCAGCAGCCATGGGGGGAGTGCCGGGGAGCTGTTTTTT.

The rearrangement uses TRBV3-1 (or the pseudogene TRBV3-2) and TRBJ2-3; 7 positions match TRBD1. The CDR3 extends over 17 amino acids. Germline lookup yields CDR1 LGHDT and CDR2 YNNKEL (reference sequence). J gave up 5 bases and V 0 bases, and 11 bases lay outside the gene matches. CDR3 DNA: TGTGCCAGCAGCCAAGATGGGCAGACAGGGTGGGAAGATACGCAGTATTTT. The encoded protein is CASSQDGQTGWEDTQYF.

CDR3 sequence (DNA): TGTGCCAGCAGCCCCCGAAATAGCGCCATAGATACGCAGTATTTT. It translates to CASSPRNSAIDTQYF. The chain employs TRBV7-3 and TRBJ2-3; perhaps TRBD2 as D (5 bases). The length of the CDR3 is 15 residues. CDR1 is SGHTA, CDR2 FQGTGA, per germline. The germline V and J ends were trimmed by 5 bases and 5 bases, with 17 bases remaining between them.

The chain couples TRBV28 to TRBJ1-1, with D possibly TRBD1 on 6 matching bases. Germline V gene data show CDR1 as MDHEN and CDR2 as SYDVKM. The CDR3 runs to 15 residues. The V end was cut by 5 bases, the J end by 5 bases, with 18 bases between. The DNA of the CDR3 is TGTGCCAGCAGTCCCCTCCCGAGGGGGAGAACTGAAGCTTTCTTT. Its protein product is CASSPLPRGRTEAFF. The whole variable domain, remainder taken from reference TRBV28 and TRBJ1-1, is DVKVTQSSRYLVKRTGEKVFLECVQDMDHENMFWYRQDPGLGLRLIYFSYDVKMKEKGDIPEGYSVSREKKERFSLILESASTNQTSMYLCASSPLPRGRTEAFFGQGTRLTVV.